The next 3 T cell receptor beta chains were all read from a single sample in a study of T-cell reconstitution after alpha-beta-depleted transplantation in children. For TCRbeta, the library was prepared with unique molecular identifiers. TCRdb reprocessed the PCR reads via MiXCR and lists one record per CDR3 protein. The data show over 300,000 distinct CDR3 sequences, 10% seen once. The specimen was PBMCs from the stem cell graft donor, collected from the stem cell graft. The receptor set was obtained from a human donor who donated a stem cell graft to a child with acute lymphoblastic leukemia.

The CDR3 here is CASSLDLAIPASELFF. As DNA, the CDR3 is TGTGCCAGCAGCTTAGATCTAGCAATACCCGCGTCGGAGCTGTTTTTT. This sequence joins TRBV7-9 and TRBJ2-2, with a tentative D call TRBD2 (5 bases). This CDR3 is 16 amino acids long. V was pared by 1 base and J by 10 bases, with 19 bases between. Germline CDR1 reads SEHNR; CDR2 reads FQNEAQ (reference sequence).

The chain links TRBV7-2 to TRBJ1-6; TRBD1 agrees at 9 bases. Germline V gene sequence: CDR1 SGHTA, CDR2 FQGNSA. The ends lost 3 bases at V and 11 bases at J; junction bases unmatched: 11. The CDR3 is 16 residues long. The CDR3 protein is CASSFPLGQGLAPLHF. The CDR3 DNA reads TGTGCCAGCAGCTTCCCACTCGGACAGGGGTTGGCACCCCTCCACTTT. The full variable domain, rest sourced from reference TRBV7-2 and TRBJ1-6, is GAGVSQSPSNKVTEKGKDVELRCDPISGHTALYWYRQSLGQGLEFLIYFQGNSAPDKSGLPSDRFSAERTGGSVSTLTIQRTQQEDSAVYLCASSFPLGQGLAPLHFGNGTRLTVT.

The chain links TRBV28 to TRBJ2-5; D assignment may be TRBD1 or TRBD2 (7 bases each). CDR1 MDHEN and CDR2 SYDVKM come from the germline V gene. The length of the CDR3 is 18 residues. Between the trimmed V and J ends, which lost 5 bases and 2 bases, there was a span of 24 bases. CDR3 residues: CASSNRGWSGDLQETQYF. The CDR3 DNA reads TGTGCCAGCAGTAACAGGGGCTGGAGCGGGGATTTACAAGAGACCCAGTACTTC.